Listed below are T cell receptor beta chains from one sample, sequenced in a study of siplizumab effects on memory and regulatory T cells. Clones were sequenced by immunoSEQ multiplex PCR, and TCRdb holds only the in-frame ones, with some missing. The sample records just over 40,000 clones, around 92% being singletons. Sequencing was carried out using naive CD4+ T cells sorted from blood. All receptors derive from a human donor in good health. Both conserved end residues are part of each CDR3. A D gene is named only where the DNA matches it firmly.

length,D,V,J,CDR3
18,NA,TRBV4-1,TRBJ2-1,CASSLTGSLKASYNEQFF
13,NA,TRBV7-9,TRBJ1-4,CASSLAARRELFF
14,TRBD1,TRBV6-5,TRBJ2-1,CASSPRQGGFGQFF
15,TRBD2,TRBV5-1,TRBJ2-1,CASSSRAGENNEQFF
16,TRBD1,TRBV2,TRBJ1-4,CASAKTGRSTNEKLFF
15,TRBD2,TRBV19,TRBJ2-7,CASSESGRPVYEQYF
13,NA,TRBV29-1,TRBJ2-2,CSGGGRLTGELFF
15,NA,TRBV11-3,TRBJ1-1,CASSHSDPTNTEAFF
16,TRBD1,TRBV10-3,TRBJ2-7,CAISVRTRQGAYEQYF
12,TRBD1,TRBV5-1,TRBJ2-7,CASSTGDYEQYF
14,NA,TRBV5-5,TRBJ1-2,CASSHPRDTYGYTF
16,NA,TRBV19,TRBJ1-1,CASSTAGQTTNTEAFF
11,NA,TRBV25-1,TRBJ1-5,CASSESQPQHF
14,NA,TRBV7-9,TRBJ1-3,CASSLLNVRNTIYF
15,NA,TRBV6-1,TRBJ1-6,CASSEWGAWNSPLHF
12,TRBD1,TRBV2,TRBJ1-1,CASTTGGISAFF
16,NA,TRBV6-4,TRBJ1-3,CATTNRDKSSGNTIYF
14,NA,TRBV11-2,TRBJ2-7,CASRGGINSYEQYF
15,NA,TRBV27,TRBJ2-5,CASSLSRLVRETQYF
17,NA,TRBV21-1,TRBJ1-1,CASSKVGHKRRFTEAFF
16,NA,TRBV14,TRBJ2-3,CASSQGRLVDSDTQYF
12,NA,TRBV5-6,TRBJ1-2,CASSFGNYGYTF
13,NA,TRBV5-1,TRBJ1-2,CASSLAGSYGYTF
18,NA,TRBV15,TRBJ1-5,CATSRVDYRGALNQPQHF
14,NA,TRBV27,TRBJ1-2,CASSLNRYNYGYTF
15,TRBD2,TRBV5-4,TRBJ2-2,CASSPSGGYTGELFF
16,NA,TRBV18,TRBJ2-3,CASSPRNPQTWDTQYF
16,TRBD1,TRBV30,TRBJ1-5,CAWSVHRDRGNQPQHF
14,NA,TRBV11-2,TRBJ2-2,CASSLIRYPGELFF
13,NA,TRBV2,TRBJ1-1,CASNSDKGGEAFF
14,TRBD1,TRBV4-1,TRBJ1-2,CASSPGTGNYGYTF
18,TRBD1,TRBV27,TRBJ1-1,CASISFWDRGTMNTEAFF
13,TRBD1,TRBV2,TRBJ1-4,CASSQTGARELFF
13,NA,TRBV5-1,TRBJ1-2,CASSLTGTYGYTF
14,NA,TRBV6-1,TRBJ1-1,CASSEEPLVGEAFF
11,NA,TRBV12-5,TRBJ1-5,CASARDQPQHF
14,TRBD1,TRBV6-6,TRBJ2-7,CASSPAGTAYEQYF
16,TRBD2,TRBV5-6,TRBJ2-3,CASSRTSGFSTDTQYF
16,NA,TRBV28,TRBJ1-2,CASSLLGGGFNYGYTF
12,NA,TRBV25-1,TRBJ2-5,CASSESGETQYF
15,NA,TRBV5-1,TRBJ1-2,CASSLNGDTNYGYTF
16,TRBD2,TRBV19,TRBJ2-1,CASSIAGGFFADEQFF
16,NA,TRBV6-6,TRBJ1-5,CASSIPGARSNQPQHF
15,TRBD1,TRBV5-1,TRBJ2-7,CASSFDDRGDYEQYF
15,TRBD1,TRBV13,TRBJ1-2,CASSLEGDRPYGYTF
14,NA,TRBV10-3,TRBJ1-1,CAISGGRGATEAFF
16,NA,TRBV5-5,TRBJ1-3,CASSLGRGPSGNTIYF
14,NA,TRBV4-1,TRBJ2-7,CASSQVFTSYEQYF
13,NA,TRBV5-5,TRBJ2-7,CASSAGTSNEQYF
16,NA,TRBV11-1,TRBJ1-6,CASSPSTALHNSPLHF
12,NA,TRBV7-8,TRBJ2-5,CASTGGQETQYF
16,NA,TRBV5-4,TRBJ1-6,CASSLASELSYSPLHF